The 21 T cell receptor beta chains below come from one sample, sequenced in a study of patients and donors after allogeneic stem cell transplantation. TCRdb independently ran MiXCR on the RT-PCR reads; one entry per CDR3 protein. There are about 230,000 distinct CDR3 sequences in the sample; less than 15% occur only once, and roughly 11% lies in the top ten. The sample comprised blood, either unsorted or a sorted T cell fraction (not recorded which). These receptors all come from a human donor who was either an allogeneic HSCT recipient or a stem cell or donor lymphocyte infusion donor (not recorded which). It is not recorded whose cells these are; they may come from a transplant donor.

This chain connects TRBV2 to TRBJ1-2, with 9 bases that match TRBD1. The V segment lost 9 bases and the J segment 5 bases; nucleotides outside the gene matches: 4. This CDR3 comprises 12 residues. Germline CDR1 is SNHLY and CDR2 is FYNNEI. Here the CDR3 reads CARRTGVYGYTF. The CDR3 region has the DNA TGTGCCAGACGGACAGGGGTATATGGCTACACCTTC.

This clonotype was observed a few times. J is TRBJ2-7 and V is TRBV7-2; D assignment may be TRBD1 or TRBD2 (6 bases each). Trimming shortened V by 5 bases and J by 3 bases, and 17 bases separated the two germline ends. CDR1 is SGHTA, CDR2 FQGNSA, per germline. This CDR3 has 15 amino acids. The CDR3: CASSPRVGGVYEQYF. In nucleotides, the CDR3 is TGTGCCAGCAGCCCGCGGGTGGGGGGCGTCTACGAGCAGTACTTC. The full variable domain, in which reference TRBV7-2 and TRBJ2-7 provide the parts outside the CDR3, is GAGVSQSPSNKVTEKGKDVELRCDPISGHTALYWYRQSLGQGLEFLIYFQGNSAPDKSGLPSDRFSAERTGGSVSTLTIQRTQQEDSAVYLCASSPRVGGVYEQYFGPGTRLTVT.

This chain connects TRBV2 to TRBJ2-2; 10 nucleotides align to TRBD2. V shed 2 bases, J shed 8 bases, and the junction held 5 bases outside the gene matches. The CDR3 has 15 amino acids. Germline CDR1 is SNHLY and CDR2 is FYNNEI. The CDR3 sequence: CASSELAGATGELFF. For the CDR3, the DNA is TGTGCCAGCAGTGAACTAGCGGGGGCCACGGGGGAGCTGTTTTTT.

This chain links TRBV19 with TRBJ2-1; maybe TRBD2 (6 bases). The CDR3 loop spans 15 amino acids. Germline-derived CDR1 and CDR2 are LNHDA and SQIVND (reference sequence). The V and J ends lost 2 bases and 3 bases respectively, with 11 bases between them. The CDR3 nucleotides read TGTGCCAGTAGTATAATTAGCGGCCACTACAATGAGCAGTTCTTC. Translated, it gives CASSIISGHYNEQFF.

This chain uses TRBV5-6 with TRBJ1-1, with a weak D call TRBD1 (6 bases). The germline CDR1 and CDR2 sequences are SGHDT and YYEEEE. With 0 bases removed from V and 6 bases from J, the gap between germline ends came to 15 bases. The CDR3 covers 15 residues. CDR3 region: CASSLDPGVGPEAFF. In nucleotides, the CDR3 is TGTGCCAGCAGCTTGGATCCAGGGGTCGGCCCTGAAGCTTTCTTT.

This clonotype showed up just a few times. The chain links TRBV4-3 to TRBJ2-3; possibly TRBD1 or TRBD2 for D (6 bases each). The CDR3 runs to 16 residues. The ends were cut back, 0 bases at V and 3 bases at J, with 13 bases in the middle. From germline, CDR1 is LGHNA and CDR2 YSLEER. CDR3 nucleotides: TGCGCCAGCAGCCAAGAGTTGGGGGGCCTAACAGATACGCAGTATTTT. Its translation: CASSQELGGLTDTQYF.

The V call is TRBV15, the J call TRBJ1-6, with no clear D. V lost 3 bases to trimming and J lost 9 bases, with 12 bases between them. CDR1 is LNHNV and CDR2 is YYDKDF in the germline V gene (reference sequence). This CDR3 is built from 14 residues. The CDR3 protein is CATSRVGVGSPLHF. The DNA of the CDR3 is TGTGCCACCAGCAGGGTGGGAGTAGGTTCACCCCTCCACTTT.

The chain employs TRBV12-3 or TRBV12-4 and TRBJ1-5; possibly TRBD1 for D (6 bases). The ends were cut back, 2 bases at V and 7 bases at J, with 18 bases in the middle. CDR3 length: 16 residues. The CDR3 is CASSLLAGEGGQPQHF. DNA of the CDR3: TGTGCCAGCAGTTTACTGGCGGGCGAAGGGGGGCAGCCCCAGCATTTT.

This clonotype occurred many times. This chain connects TRBV4-2 to TRBJ1-1; 7 positions match TRBD1. The germline CDR1 and CDR2 sequences are LGHNA and YNFKEQ. V trimming: 1 base; J trimming: 5 bases; junction bases outside the gene matches: 7. This CDR3 comprises 15 residues. DNA of the CDR3: TGTGCCAGCAGCCAAGTGGGGCAGGGGGGGACTGAAGCTTTCTTT. Its translation: CASSQVGQGGTEAFF.

The chain is built from TRBV6-1 and TRBJ1-4; no clear D gene. V was trimmed by 0 bases and J by 2 bases, leaving 10 bases between them. Germline V lookup: CDR1 MNHNS, CDR2 SASEGT. The CDR3 consists of 16 residues. CDR3 sequence: CASSEASRITNEKLFF. CDR3 coding DNA: TGTGCCAGCAGTGAAGCGTCACGGATTACTAATGAAAAACTGTTTTTT.

This chain connects TRBV6-2 or TRBV6-3 to TRBJ1-2; D remains ambiguous. V was trimmed by 3 bases and J by 4 bases, leaving 3 bases between them. The CDR3 is made up of 11 amino acids. Germline V gene lookup returns CDR1 MNHEY and CDR2 SVGEGT. Here the CDR3 DNA reads TGTGCCAGCAGTTATTCCTATGGCTACACCTTC. It encodes CASSYSYGYTF.

This clonotype came up many times. Here the CDR3 reads CASSPPGQGNEQFF. CDR3 coding DNA: TGTGCCAGCTCACCACCGGGACAGGGCAATGAGCAGTTCTTC. The V call is TRBV18, the J call TRBJ2-1, with 9 bases lining up with TRBD1. V lost 0 bases and J lost 6; bases outside the gene matches: 0. Germline lookup yields CDR1 KGHSH and CDR2 LQKENI. The CDR3 is 14 residues long.

V is TRBV5-1 and J is TRBJ2-7, with a possible D match to TRBD2 (6 bases). CDR1 is SGHRS, CDR2 YFSETQ, per germline. V lost 1 base and J lost 2, with 19 bases in between. This CDR3 has 17 amino acids. In nucleotides, the CDR3 is TGCGCCAGCAGCTTGAGTCGCCGGGGGTCAAGTACCTACGAGCAGTACTTC. This codes for CASSLSRRGSSTYEQYF. The full variable domain, completed using reference TRBV5-1 and TRBJ2-7, is KAGVTQTPRYLIKTRGQQVTLSCSPISGHRSVSWYQQTPGQGLQFLFEYFSETQRNKGNFPGRFSGRQFSNSRSEMNVSTLELGDSALYLCASSLSRRGSSTYEQYFGPGTRLTVT.

The chain employs TRBV15 and TRBJ2-2; the D is unclear. The CDR3 spans 12 residues. V lost 2 bases and J lost 8, with 6 bases in between. Germline V gene sequence: CDR1 LNHNV, CDR2 YYDKDF (reference sequence). CDR3 sequence: CATSRLMGELFF. CDR3 coding DNA: TGTGCCACCAGCAGACTTATGGGGGAGCTGTTTTTT.

This clonotype was found many times. The chain uses TRBV7-9 and TRBJ2-1; 7 bases map to TRBD2. The CDR3 extends over 14 amino acids. Germline CDR1 and CDR2: SEHNR and FQNEAQ (reference sequence). Trimming cost V 5 bases and J 6 bases; bases outside gene matches: 7. The CDR3 coding sequence is TGTGCCAGCAGCGTATCCGGGACTACCAATGAGCAGTTCTTC. It codes for CASSVSGTTNEQFF.

This clonotype was counted at least ten times. This chain uses TRBV3-1 with TRBJ2-1; 9 nucleotides line up with TRBD1. Germline V CDR1 and CDR2: LGHDT, YNNKEL (reference sequence). Germline trimming cut 6 bases from V and 5 bases from J; bases unmatched to any gene: 5. This CDR3 comprises 14 residues. CDR3 sequence (DNA): TGTGCCAGCAGGGACAGGGGTCCCCACAATGAGCAGTTCTTC. Protein sequence: CASRDRGPHNEQFF.

The V gene is TRBV19, the J gene TRBJ2-1, with 8 bases matching TRBD2. Losses at the gene ends were 3 bases for V and 1 base for J; bases not matched to a gene: 11. The CDR3 extends over 18 amino acids. Looked up from germline, CDR1 is LNHDA and CDR2 is SQIVND (reference sequence). As DNA, the CDR3 is TGTGCCAGTAGTATTGGGTTGGCTAGCGGGCCGTCCTACAATGAGCAGTTCTTC. Translating gives CASSIGLASGPSYNEQFF.

The sample holds a few counts of this clonotype. The chain recombines TRBV2 with TRBJ1-4; TRBD1 aligns across 9 bases. Unmatched junction bases numbered 11, after V lost 1 base and J lost 8 bases. The CDR3 runs to 17 residues. The germline gives CDR1 SNHLY, CDR2 FYNNEI. For the CDR3, the DNA is TGTGCCAGCAGTGAAGTCCTTCTGACAGGGGGTCGAGAAAAACTGTTTTTT. It codes for CASSEVLLTGGREKLFF.

The table lists this clonotype with a few counts. The genes are TRBV6-2 or TRBV6-3 and TRBJ1-6; no clear D. Deletions cut 6 bases from V and 7 bases from J, with 10 bases between. The CDR3 is 13 residues long. Germline V gives CDR1 MNHEY, CDR2 SVGEGT. The CDR3 is CASSPRENSPLHF. The CDR3 region has the DNA TGTGCCAGCAGCCCAAGGGAGAATTCACCCCTCCACTTT.

This clonotype appeared a few times. Compared with germline, one end of the junction differs, possibly owing to a read error. The chain is built from TRBV11-3 and TRBJ2-7; D not resolved. CDR1 and CDR2 from the germline V gene are SGHNT and YENEEA. This CDR3 region has 12 residues. CDR3 DNA: TGTGCCAGCACCTTAGATAGTCTCGAGCAGTACTTC. It translates to CASTLDSLEQYF.

This clonotype came up a few times. The J gene is TRBJ1-3, the V gene TRBV20-1; no definite D call. CDR1 and CDR2 (germline): DFQATT, SNEGSKA (reference sequence). CDR3 length: 14 residues. CDR3 residues: CSAASDGIGNTIYF. CDR3 coding DNA: TGCAGCGCCGCTTCGGACGGAATTGGAAACACCATATATTTT.